This TCR beta chain is drawn from a study of shared clonotypes between healthy human individuals. Study in general: Donors, aged 18 to 49, were a couple of women and a few men.

V was trimmed by 0 bases and J by 1 base, leaving 9 bases between them. Per the germline V gene, CDR1 is SGHAT and CDR2 is FQNNGV. The CDR3 runs to 15 residues. This clone has more than one count but fewer than ten. Each unsorted PBMC replicate got 300 ng genomic DNA, tens of thousands of genomes. The data were produced by immunoSEQ multiplex PCR, yet TCRdb's version contains in-frame clones alone and is incomplete. The profile shows about half a million clones, 81% of them singletons. J is TRBJ1-1 and V is TRBV11-2; D may be TRBD1 (6 bases). The sequence derives from a woman in her thirties or forties in good health. Some clones in this sample may be carry-over from other donors' samples. Source material: PBMCs. CDR3 DNA: TGTGCCAGCAGCTTAGAGGGCAGGGGGAACACTGAAGCTTTCTTT. This codes for CASSLEGRGNTEAFF.